The 6 T cell receptor beta chains below all came from one sample that was sequenced in a study of T cell changes during pregnancy in multiple sclerosis. Produced via immunoSEQ multiplex PCR; TCRdb's table is partial and in-frame only. Of around 38,000 clones listed, roughly 91% are singletons. Here the sequenced sample was CD8+ T cells from peripheral blood mononuclear cells, taken in the second trimester of pregnancy. The receptors stem from a female donor with multiple sclerosis, enrolled in a pregnancy study.

The chain employs TRBV2 and TRBJ2-1; 14 bases are shared with TRBD2. The CDR3 is 17 amino acids. With V trimmed by 7 bases and J by 4 bases, 9 bases remained unmatched. Germline CDR1 and CDR2: SNHLY and FYNNEI. CDR3 sequence (DNA): TGTGCCAGCATAGGACTAGCGGGGGGACATTCATACAATGAGCAGTTCTTC. It yields the protein CASIGLAGGHSYNEQFF.

The chain is built from TRBV4-3 and TRBJ1-1; D may be TRBD1 (5 bases). The CDR3 runs to 14 residues. Germline V gives CDR1 LGHNA, CDR2 YSLEER. V was shortened by 4 bases and J by 1 base, with 10 bases between the two germline ends. CDR3 in DNA: TGCGCCAGCAGCCCCACGGGGGGGAACACTGAAGCTTTCTTT. It is translated as CASSPTGGNTEAFF.

The CDR3 bases are TGTGCCTGGACTCCGCCTCAGGGGCTCTATAATTCACCCCTCCACTTT. It specifies CAWTPPQGLYNSPLHF. The chain has TRBV30 and TRBJ1-6, with D maybe TRBD1 (6 bases). The CDR3 spans 16 residues. The germline V and J ends were trimmed by 4 bases and 3 bases, with 16 bases remaining between them. Germline V CDR1 and CDR2: GTSNPN, SVGIG (reference sequence). The whole variable domain, filled in from reference TRBV30 and TRBJ1-6, reads SQTIHQWPATLVQPVGSPLSLECTVEGTSNPNLYWYRQAAGRGLQLLFYSVGIGQISSEVPQNLSASRPQDRQFILSSKKLLLSDSGFYLCAWTPPQGLYNSPLHFGNGTRLTVT.

The rearrangement links TRBV7-9 to TRBJ2-7; tentative D call: TRBD2 (5 bases). The CDR3 covers 16 residues. Germline V lookup: CDR1 SEHNR, CDR2 FQNEAQ (reference sequence). Trimming left V 1 base short and J 0 bases short, with 13 bases between. The CDR3 region is CASSLGAGRSSYEQYF. The CDR3 coding sequence is TGTGCCAGCAGCTTAGGGGCGGGCCGGAGCTCCTACGAGCAGTACTTC.

V usage is TRBV6-5 and J usage is TRBJ2-7; 9 nucleotides agree with TRBD2. Germline V gene data show CDR1 as MNHEY and CDR2 as SVGAGI. V lost 2 bases, J lost 0 bases, and 2 bases stayed unmatched. The CDR3 spans 15 residues. The CDR3 here is CASSYSSGSSYEQYF. As DNA, the CDR3 is TGTGCCAGCAGTTACAGTAGCGGGAGCTCCTACGAGCAGTACTTC.

This clone was counted a single time. The chain uses TRBV7-6 and TRBJ1-2; no clear D. V was shortened by 5 bases and J by 6 bases, with 13 bases between the two germline ends. This CDR3 region has 13 residues. CDR1 SGHVS and CDR2 FNYEAQ come from the germline V gene. This CDR3 reads CASSPGRGDGYTF. CDR3 DNA sequence: TGTGCCAGCAGCCCCGGACGGGGAGATGGCTACACCTTC.